This T cell receptor beta chain stems from a study of tumor-infiltrating lymphocytes in primary liver carcinoma. Across the whole study: Productive TCRbeta read counts per sample ran from roughly 3.65 to 7.13 million and were similar across tissue types. Findings and limits, study-wide: The 250 largest clones made up significantly more of tumor than blood repertoires (p = 0.039). Overlap in tumor-adjacent and tumor-blood pairs fell below that of tumor region pairs.

The input was 500 ng total RNA; TCR beta cDNA was made from it with a constant-region primer. Researchers made the TCR beta libraries by running three nested multiplex PCR rounds with slightly modified ARM-PCR. Both of the initial two PCR rounds ran for around 9 cycles and employed TRBV1-TRBV30 forward primers alongside a C-beta reverse primer. TCRdb reanalysed the multiplex PCR reads using MiXCR and keeps one entry per CDR3 protein. This table holds around 170,000 distinct CDR3 sequences, about 60% found once. Germline DNA was extracted alongside blood RNA, which was obtained from unsorted whole blood. With respect to this clonotype: Its specificity is not known. One junction end does not reproduce the germline sequence, and a read error may be involved.

The germline V gene encodes CDR1 SQVTM and CDR2 ANQGSEA. The CDR3 extends over 12 amino acids. The chain links TRBV29-1 to TRBJ1-1; the D is unclear. What was sequenced was peripheral blood. This TCR was sampled from a man aged 35 to 55 with primary liver carcinoma and hepatitis B virus infection. Here the CDR3 DNA reads TGCAGCGTCCAAGATGGGAACATTGAAGCTTTCTTT. It encodes CSVQDGNIEAFF.